This T cell receptor (beta chain) was profiled in a study of blood T cell repertoires in COVID-19. Looking at the study overall: Donors in the United States, Italy and Spain gave samples during acute or convalescent COVID-19. The cDNA or gDNA used as material had been derived from T cells, B-cell-depleted T cells, or PBMCs.

The method was immunoSEQ multiplex PCR; TCRdb's version includes in-frame clones alone and lacks a portion of them. This table holds about 100,000 clones, under 90% found once. This clone was seen just once. The CDR3 is 15 amino acids. The V end was cut by 6 bases, the J end by 0 bases, with 11 bases between. Per the germline V gene, CDR1 is MNHEY and CDR2 is SVGAGI. The rearrangement joins TRBV6-5 to TRBJ1-4; D unresolved. The receptor was derived from a human donor in a cohort sampled during active COVID-19. Material: peripheral blood. The CDR3 reads CASRLALSTNEKLFF. The CDR3 DNA reads as TGTGCCAGCAGGCTTGCGCTATCAACTAATGAAAAACTGTTTTTT.